One and the same sample provided the 18 T cell receptor beta chains below, sequenced in a study of OX40 agonist ivuxolimab in advanced cancers. Assay: immunoSEQ multiplex PCR; the TCRdb copy retains only in-frame clones and omits some. The sample lists 81,000 or so clones, about 90% occurring once. The starting material was CD4+ or CD8+ T cells sorted from blood, obtained in a trial of the OX40 agonist ivuxolimab. The receptors come from an adult with an advanced solid tumor such as melanoma, head and neck, liver or kidney cancer.

The rearrangement uses TRBV7-2 and TRBJ2-1; D may match TRBD1 or TRBD2 (5 bases each). The V end was cut by 1 base, the J end by 3 bases, with 10 bases between. Germline CDR1 SGHTA, CDR2 FQGNSA. The CDR3 extends over 15 amino acids. The CDR3 DNA sequence: TGTGCCAGCAGCTTAGGAGGGCAGGGCTACAATGAGCAGTTCTTC. Residues: CASSLGGQGYNEQFF.

The count of this clone is one. V and J are TRBV2 and TRBJ2-7; maybe TRBD1 (5 bases). The CDR3 totals 15 residues. Trimming took off 1 base at V and 0 bases at J, with 10 bases between the two ends. Germline V gene sequence: CDR1 SNHLY, CDR2 FYNNEI. CDR3 sequence reads: CASSEEVDNSYEQYF. For the CDR3, the DNA is TGTGCCAGCAGTGAAGAGGTGGACAACTCCTACGAGCAGTACTTC.

The genes are TRBV5-6 and TRBJ1-5; D perhaps matches TRBD1 (6 bases). CDR1 and CDR2 (germline): SGHDT, YYEEEE. V shed 2 bases and J shed 6 bases, with 12 bases lying between them. The CDR3 has 14 amino acids. CDR3 protein: CASSFWGGFQPQHF. DNA for the CDR3: TGTGCCAGCAGCTTTTGGGGGGGCTTTCAGCCCCAGCATTTT.

The rearrangement links TRBV6-1 to TRBJ1-3; 9 bases match TRBD1. CDR3 size: 13 residues. Germline CDR1 and CDR2: MNHNS and SASEGT. Trimming took 10 bases from V and 2 from J; bases not matched to a gene: 3. For the CDR3, the DNA is TGTGCCATTGGACAGGGGACTGGAAACACCATATATTTT. Protein: CAIGQGTGNTIYF.

The chain is built from TRBV13 and TRBJ1-5; D call uncertain. V was trimmed by 7 bases and J by 4 bases, leaving 14 bases between them. Per germline, CDR1 PRHDT and CDR2 FYEKMQ (reference sequence). The CDR3 spans 14 residues. CDR3 DNA: TGTGCCAGCAACTTCGGCCCGGGGAATCAGCCCCAGCATTTT. It specifies CASNFGPGNQPQHF.

This clone was observed a single time. The chain has TRBV28 and TRBJ1-2; D not resolved. The V end was cut by 6 bases, the J end by 2 bases, with 13 bases between. The CDR3 has 14 amino acids. Germline V gene data show CDR1 as MDHEN and CDR2 as SYDVKM. The CDR3 DNA follows: TGTGCCAGCAGCATGGGAGCTCTAAACTATGGCTACACCTTC. Protein product: CASSMGALNYGYTF.

The CDR3 region has the DNA TGCGCCAGCAGCCAAACGGGGCCAAGGGGCGTAGGAAACACCATATATTTT. It encodes CASSQTGPRGVGNTIYF. V usage is TRBV4-3 and J usage is TRBJ1-3; D possibly corresponds to TRBD1 (5 bases). Germline CDR1 and CDR2: LGHNA and YSLEER. The CDR3 spans 17 residues. The V gene lost 2 bases and the J gene lost 4 bases, with 18 bases spanning the gap.

This clone was observed a few times. V usage is TRBV12-5 and J usage is TRBJ2-7; D not certain. Germline V gives CDR1 LGHNT, CDR2 FRNRAP. The CDR3 spans 13 residues. V dropped 0 bases and J dropped 5 bases, with 8 bases sitting between them. This CDR3 is CASGLVLNDEQYF. CDR3 nucleotide sequence: TGTGCTAGTGGTTTGGTACTCAACGACGAGCAGTACTTC.

J is TRBJ1-6 and V is TRBV5-4, with D unresolved. There are 16 residues in the CDR3. V was cut by 2 bases and J by 7 bases, with 16 bases left in between. CDR1 SGHNT and CDR2 YYREEE come from the germline V gene (reference sequence). CDR3 region: CASSFDLVEGNSPLHF. CDR3 bases: TGTGCCAGCAGCTTCGATCTGGTTGAGGGAAATTCACCCCTCCACTTT.

J is TRBJ1-4 and V is TRBV28; D is undetermined. Trimming removed 4 bases from V and 4 bases from J, with 19 bases in between. This CDR3 is built from 17 residues. In germline, CDR1 is MDHEN, CDR2 SYDVKM. The CDR3, as DNA: TGTGCCAGCAGTTCCACCGCTGTTGGGATGTATAATGAAAAACTGTTTTTT. Protein: CASSSTAVGMYNEKLFF.

The chain has TRBV2 and TRBJ1-2, with D unresolved. Per the germline V gene, CDR1 is SNHLY and CDR2 is FYNNEI. The CDR3 sequence is 15 residues long. The V end lost 1 base, the J end lost 2 bases, and 11 bases lay between the germline ends. CDR3 protein: CASSEGQAINYGYTF. Here the CDR3 DNA reads TGTGCCAGCAGTGAAGGCCAGGCGATAAACTATGGCTACACCTTC.

The gene calls are TRBV13 and TRBJ1-6; TRBD1 agrees at 9 bases. The CDR3 runs 14 residues. Per the germline V gene, CDR1 is PRHDT and CDR2 is FYEKMQ (reference sequence). V lost 5 bases, J lost 8 bases, and 4 bases stayed unmatched. In DNA, the CDR3 is TGTGCCAGCAGCGCCGGGACAGGGCATTCACCCCTCCACTTT. It codes for CASSAGTGHSPLHF.

The genes are TRBV11-2 and TRBJ1-2; TRBD1 is a possible D gene (6 bases). The CDR3 totals 15 residues. V was pared by 5 bases and J by 4 bases, with 17 bases between. Germline CDR1 and CDR2: SGHAT and FQNNGV. DNA for the CDR3: TGTGCCAGCAGCCCACTGACAGGATCTCGCTATGGCTACACCTTC. Translated: CASSPLTGSRYGYTF. Variable domain in full (rest from reference TRBV11-2 and TRBJ1-2): EAGVAQSPRYKIIEKRQSVAFWCNPISGHATLYWYQQILGQGPKLLIQFQNNGVVDDSQLPKDRFSAERLKGVDSTLKIQPAKLEDSAVYLCASSPLTGSRYGYTFGSGTRLTVV.

J is TRBJ1-5 and V is TRBV6-6, with a weak D call TRBD1 (6 bases). The CDR3 loop spans 13 amino acids. Trimming took off 5 bases at V and 7 bases at J, with 12 bases between the two ends. The germline gives CDR1 MNHNY, CDR2 SVGAGI (reference sequence). CDR3 sequence reads: CASSLGGSQPQHF. CDR3 coding DNA: TGTGCCAGCAGTCTGGGGGGCAGCCAGCCCCAGCATTTT.

V usage is TRBV28 and J usage is TRBJ1-6, with D unclear. This CDR3 comprises 17 residues. V dropped 3 bases and J dropped 0 bases, with 12 bases sitting between them. The V gene's germline CDR1 is MDHEN and CDR2 SYDVKM. The chain's CDR3 is CASSLGIRSSYNSPLHF. DNA for the CDR3: TGTGCCAGCAGTTTGGGGATCCGCAGCTCCTATAATTCACCCCTCCACTTT.

CDR3 protein: CASSRQGGSNQPQHF. CDR3 sequence (DNA): TGTGCCAGCAGCCGTCAAGGGGGGAGCAATCAGCCCCAGCATTTT. The chain joins TRBV9 to TRBJ1-5; a weak D match, TRBD1 (6 bases). CDR1 and CDR2 from the germline V gene are SGDLS and YYNGEE. This CDR3 has 15 residues. V lost 4 bases and J lost 1, with 12 bases in between.

This sequence joins TRBV4-3 and TRBJ2-1, with D unresolved. Per germline, CDR1 LGHNA and CDR2 YSLEER. This CDR3 spans 15 amino acids. The V and J ends lost 1 base and 2 bases respectively, with 9 bases between them. CDR3 sequence reads: CASSQAPDPYNEQFF. CDR3 bases: TGCGCCAGCAGCCAAGCCCCGGACCCCTACAATGAGCAGTTCTTC.

The sample holds a few counts of this clone. The CDR3 loop is CASSQDSMNTEAFF. The CDR3 DNA follows: TGCGCCAGCAGCCAGGATTCGATGAACACTGAAGCTTTCTTT. The gene calls are TRBV4-3 and TRBJ1-1, with D hard to call. The ends were cut back, 3 bases at V and 0 bases at J, with 8 bases in the middle. The CDR3 loop spans 14 amino acids. Germline lookup yields CDR1 LGHNA and CDR2 YSLEER.